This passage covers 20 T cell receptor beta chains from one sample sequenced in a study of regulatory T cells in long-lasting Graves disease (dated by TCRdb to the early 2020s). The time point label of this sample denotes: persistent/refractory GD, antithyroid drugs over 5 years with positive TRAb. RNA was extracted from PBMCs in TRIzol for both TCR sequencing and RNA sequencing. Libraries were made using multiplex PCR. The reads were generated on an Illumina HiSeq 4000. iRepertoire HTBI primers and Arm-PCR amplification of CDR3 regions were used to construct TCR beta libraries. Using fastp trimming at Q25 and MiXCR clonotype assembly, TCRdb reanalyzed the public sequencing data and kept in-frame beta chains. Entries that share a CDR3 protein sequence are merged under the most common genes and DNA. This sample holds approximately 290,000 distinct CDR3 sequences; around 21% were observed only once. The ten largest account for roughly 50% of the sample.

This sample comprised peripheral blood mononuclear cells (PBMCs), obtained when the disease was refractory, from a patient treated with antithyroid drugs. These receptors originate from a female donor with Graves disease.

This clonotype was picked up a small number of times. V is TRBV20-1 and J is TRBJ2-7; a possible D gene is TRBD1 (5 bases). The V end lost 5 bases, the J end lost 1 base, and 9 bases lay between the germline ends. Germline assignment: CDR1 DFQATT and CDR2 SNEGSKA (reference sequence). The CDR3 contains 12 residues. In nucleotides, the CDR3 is TGCAGTGCTCAGACAGTTTCCTACGAGCAGTACTTC. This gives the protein CSAQTVSYEQYF.

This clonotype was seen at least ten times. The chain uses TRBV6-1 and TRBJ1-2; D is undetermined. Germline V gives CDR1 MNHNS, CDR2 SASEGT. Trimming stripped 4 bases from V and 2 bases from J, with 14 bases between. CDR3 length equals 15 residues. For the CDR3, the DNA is TGTGCCAGCAGTGGAGTTTTGACGGGCAACTATGGCTACACCTTC. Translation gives CASSGVLTGNYGYTF.

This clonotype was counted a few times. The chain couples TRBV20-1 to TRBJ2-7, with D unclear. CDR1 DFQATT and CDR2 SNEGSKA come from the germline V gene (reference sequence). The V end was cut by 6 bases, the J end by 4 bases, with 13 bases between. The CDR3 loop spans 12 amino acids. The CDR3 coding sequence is TGCAGTGCGGTGGTAGTTGGTTACGAGCAGTACTTC. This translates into CSAVVVGYEQYF.

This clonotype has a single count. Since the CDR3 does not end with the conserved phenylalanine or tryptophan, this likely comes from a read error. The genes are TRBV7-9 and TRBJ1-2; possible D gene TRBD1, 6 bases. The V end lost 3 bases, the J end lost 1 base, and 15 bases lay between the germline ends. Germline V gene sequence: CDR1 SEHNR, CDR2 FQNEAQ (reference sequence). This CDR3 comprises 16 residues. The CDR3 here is CASSFPLRQDNYGYTS. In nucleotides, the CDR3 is TGTGCCAGCAGCTTCCCCTTAAGACAGGATAACTATGGCTACACCTCC.

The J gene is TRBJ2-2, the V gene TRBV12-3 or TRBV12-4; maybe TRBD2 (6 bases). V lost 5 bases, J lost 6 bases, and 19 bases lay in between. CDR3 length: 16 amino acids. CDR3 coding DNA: TGTGCCAGCAGTCCCCCGGGAGAGGTAATGGCCGGGGAGCTGTTTTTT. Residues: CASSPPGEVMAGELFF.

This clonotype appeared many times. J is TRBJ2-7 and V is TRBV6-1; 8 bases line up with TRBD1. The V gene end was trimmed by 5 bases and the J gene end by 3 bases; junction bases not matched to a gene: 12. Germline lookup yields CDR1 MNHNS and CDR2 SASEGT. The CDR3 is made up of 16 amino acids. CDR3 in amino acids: CASSKEPGGRHYEQYF. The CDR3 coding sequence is TGTGCCAGCAGTAAGGAACCAGGGGGCCGACACTACGAGCAGTACTTC.

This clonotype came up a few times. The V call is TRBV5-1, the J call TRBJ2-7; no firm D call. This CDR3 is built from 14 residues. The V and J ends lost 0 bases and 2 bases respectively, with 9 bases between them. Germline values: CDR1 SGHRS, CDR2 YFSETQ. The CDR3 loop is CASSLAQVTYEQYF. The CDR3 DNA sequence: TGCGCCAGCAGCTTGGCTCAGGTAACCTACGAGCAGTACTTC.

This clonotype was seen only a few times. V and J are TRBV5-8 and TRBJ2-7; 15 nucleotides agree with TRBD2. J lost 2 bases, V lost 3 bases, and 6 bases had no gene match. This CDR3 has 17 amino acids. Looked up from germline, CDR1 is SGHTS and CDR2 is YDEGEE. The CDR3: CASSSIWTSGRAYEQYF. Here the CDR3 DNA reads TGTGCCAGCAGCTCCATATGGACTAGCGGGAGGGCCTACGAGCAGTACTTC.

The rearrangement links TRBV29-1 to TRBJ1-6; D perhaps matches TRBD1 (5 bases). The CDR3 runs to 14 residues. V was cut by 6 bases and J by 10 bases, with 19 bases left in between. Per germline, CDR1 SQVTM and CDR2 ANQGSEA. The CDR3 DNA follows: TGCAGCGTGGGGCACCATCCCCTAATCTCACCCCTCCACTTT. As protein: CSVGHHPLISPLHF. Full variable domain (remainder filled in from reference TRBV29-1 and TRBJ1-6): SAVISQKPSRDICQRGTSLTIQCQVDSQVTMMFWYRQQPGQSLTLIATANQGSEATYESGFVIDKFPISRPNLTFSTLTVSNMSPEDSSIYLCSVGHHPLISPLHFGNGTRLTVT.

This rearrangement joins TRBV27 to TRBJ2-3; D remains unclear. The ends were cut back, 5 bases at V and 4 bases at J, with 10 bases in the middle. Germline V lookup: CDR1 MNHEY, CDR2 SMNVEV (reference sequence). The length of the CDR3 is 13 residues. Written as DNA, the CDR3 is TGTGCCAGCAGTATCCGTCCCGCAGATACGCAGTATTTT. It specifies CASSIRPADTQYF.

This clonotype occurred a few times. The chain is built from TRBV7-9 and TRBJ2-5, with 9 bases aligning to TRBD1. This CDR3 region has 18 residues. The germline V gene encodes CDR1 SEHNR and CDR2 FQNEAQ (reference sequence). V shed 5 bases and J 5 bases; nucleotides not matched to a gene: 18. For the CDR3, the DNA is TGTGCCAGCAGCACACTCCGGGACAGGGCACGTCGCGGGGAGACCCAGTACTTC. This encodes CASSTLRDRARRGETQYF.

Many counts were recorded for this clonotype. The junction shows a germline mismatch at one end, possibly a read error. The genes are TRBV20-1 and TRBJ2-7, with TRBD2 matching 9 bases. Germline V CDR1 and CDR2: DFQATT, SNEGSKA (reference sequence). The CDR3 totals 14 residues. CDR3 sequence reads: CSARDGLASSEQYF. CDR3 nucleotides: TGCAGTGCTAGAGATGGACTAGCGTCCTCCGAGCAGTACTTC.

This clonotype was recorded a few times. CDR3 amino acids: CASSYTSSYEQYF. CDR3 nucleotide sequence: TGTGCCAGCAGCTACACATCCTCCTACGAGCAGTACTTC. The chain joins TRBV5-6 to TRBJ2-7; the D is unclear. V shed 3 bases and J shed 0 bases, with 7 bases lying between them. The CDR3 has 13 residues. Germline lookup yields CDR1 SGHDT and CDR2 YYEEEE. Looking up the rest from reference TRBV5-6 and TRBJ2-7 gives the full variable domain: DAGVTQSPTHLIKTRGQQVTLRCSPKSGHDTVSWYQQALGQGPQFIFQYYEEEERQRGNFPDRFSGHQFPNYSSELNVNALLLGDSALYLCASSYTSSYEQYFGPGTRLTVT.

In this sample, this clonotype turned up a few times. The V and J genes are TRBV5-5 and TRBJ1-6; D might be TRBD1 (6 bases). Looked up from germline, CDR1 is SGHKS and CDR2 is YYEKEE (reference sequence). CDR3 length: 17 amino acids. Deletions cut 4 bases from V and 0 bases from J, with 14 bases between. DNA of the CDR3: TGTGCCAGCAGCCGACAGGCCGTGAGCTCCTATAATTCACCCCTCCACTTT. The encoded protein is CASSRQAVSSYNSPLHF.

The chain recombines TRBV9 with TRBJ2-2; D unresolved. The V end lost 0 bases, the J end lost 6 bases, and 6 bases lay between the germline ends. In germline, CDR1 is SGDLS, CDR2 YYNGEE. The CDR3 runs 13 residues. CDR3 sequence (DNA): TGTGCCAGCAGCGTAGATGCCTCCGGGGAGCTGTTTTTT. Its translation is CASSVDASGELFF.

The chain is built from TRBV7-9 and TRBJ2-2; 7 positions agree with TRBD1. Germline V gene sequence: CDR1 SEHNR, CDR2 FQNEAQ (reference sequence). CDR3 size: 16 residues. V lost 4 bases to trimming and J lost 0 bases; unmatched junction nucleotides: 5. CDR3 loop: CASSSQTGTNTGELFF. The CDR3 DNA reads TGTGCCAGCAGCTCCCAGACAGGGACGAACACCGGGGAGCTGTTTTTT.

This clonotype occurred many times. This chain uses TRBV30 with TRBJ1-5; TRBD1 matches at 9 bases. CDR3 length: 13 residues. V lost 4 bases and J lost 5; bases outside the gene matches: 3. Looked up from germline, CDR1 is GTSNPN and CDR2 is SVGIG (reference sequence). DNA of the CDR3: TGTGCCTGGAATCGGGACAGGGATCAGCCCCAGCATTTT. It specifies CAWNRDRDQPQHF. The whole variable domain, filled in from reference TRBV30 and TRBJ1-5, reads SQTIHQWPATLVQPVGSPLSLECTVEGTSNPNLYWYRQAAGRGLQLLFYSVGIGQISSEVPQNLSASRPQDRQFILSSKKLLLSDSGFYLCAWNRDRDQPQHFGDGTRLSIL.

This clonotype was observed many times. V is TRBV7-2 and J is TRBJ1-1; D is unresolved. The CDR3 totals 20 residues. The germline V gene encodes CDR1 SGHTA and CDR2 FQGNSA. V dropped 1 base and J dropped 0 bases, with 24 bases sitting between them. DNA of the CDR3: TGTGCCAGCAGCTTAGTGGGTTTGCGGTACAGCCAGTCCATGAACACTGAAGCTTTCTTT. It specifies CASSLVGLRYSQSMNTEAFF.

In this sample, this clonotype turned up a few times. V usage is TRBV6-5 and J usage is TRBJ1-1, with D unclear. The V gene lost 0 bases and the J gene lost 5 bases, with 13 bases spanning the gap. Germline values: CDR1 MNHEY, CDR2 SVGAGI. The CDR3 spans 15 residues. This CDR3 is CASSYSAGIGTEAFF. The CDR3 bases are TGTGCCAGCAGTTACTCAGCGGGTATAGGGACTGAAGCTTTCTTT.

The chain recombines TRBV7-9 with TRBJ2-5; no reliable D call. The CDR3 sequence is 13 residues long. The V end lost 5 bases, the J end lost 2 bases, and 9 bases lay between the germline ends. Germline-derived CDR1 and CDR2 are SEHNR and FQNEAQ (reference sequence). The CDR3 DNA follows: TGTGCCAGCAGCCCATGGGAACAAGAGACCCAGTACTTC. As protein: CASSPWEQETQYF.